The rows below give T cell receptor beta chains drawn from one sample of a study of blood T cell repertoires in COVID-19. Assay used: immunoSEQ multiplex PCR; TCRdb lists only in-frame clones, some missing. There are under 200,000 clones in the sample; about 88% occur only once, and 2% to 3% lies in the top ten. What was sequenced was peripheral blood. The receptor set was obtained from a woman of 80 years or more with COVID-19, enrolled during active disease. Each CDR3 is given with its conserved first and last residue.

TRBV28,CASRPSDRGYGYTF
TRBV5-4,CASSLGPEKDYEQYF
TRBV7-8,CASSLRGTGELFF
TRBV9,CASRPHSGSGYGYTF
TRBV9,CASSSPGSSYNEQFF
TRBV28,CASSLQGNQPQHF
TRBV5-4,CASSPGYGYTF
TRBV28,CASRSPGQLSNEKLFF
TRBV6-5,CASSYSAQAGNTIYF
TRBV19,CASKGLAGGEQYF
TRBV14,CASSPGGEELFF
TRBV5-8,CASSFLQGPGNEQFF
TRBV19,CASSIGGRSYEQYF
TRBV4-2,CASSQSTSGSFGEQYF
TRBV14,CASSQAPRQSSYTF
TRBV6-5,CASSPPSYEQYF
TRBV19,CASSISGVLSPWGELFF
TRBV9,CASSDSGREYNEQFF
TRBV6-1,CASSEGGGQGLIRQFF
TRBV3-1/TRBV3-2,CASSQGQQSNQPQHF
TRBV18,CASSPGTGKGNTIYF
TRBV6-6,CASSPRRASGSDGELFF
TRBV10-3,CAIRGDSPRGGYTF
TRBV21-1,CASSPPGGITSAAITGELFF
TRBV6-4,CASSDHRGASYEQYF
TRBV7-8,CASSQDRGRGYTF
TRBV3-1/TRBV3-2,CASQDRGSREQYF
TRBV5-5,CASSLYRSGEQYF
TRBV19,CASSLGPQSFNEQFF
TRBV28,CASSPGGPSDIQYF